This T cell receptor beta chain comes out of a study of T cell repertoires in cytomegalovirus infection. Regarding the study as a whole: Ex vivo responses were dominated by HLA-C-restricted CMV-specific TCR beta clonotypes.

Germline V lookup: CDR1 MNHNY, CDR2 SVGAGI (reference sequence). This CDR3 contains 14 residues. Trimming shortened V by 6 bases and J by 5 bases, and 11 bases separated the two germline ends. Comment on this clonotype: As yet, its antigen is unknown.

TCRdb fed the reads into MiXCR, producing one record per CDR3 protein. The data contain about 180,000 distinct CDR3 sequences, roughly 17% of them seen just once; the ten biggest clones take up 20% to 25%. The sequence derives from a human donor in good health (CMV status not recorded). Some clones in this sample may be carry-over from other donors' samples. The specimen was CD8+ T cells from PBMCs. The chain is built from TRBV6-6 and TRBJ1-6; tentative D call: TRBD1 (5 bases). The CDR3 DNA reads TGTGCCAGCAGCCCCCAAGGGGATAATTCACCCCTCCACTTT. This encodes CASSPQGDNSPLHF.